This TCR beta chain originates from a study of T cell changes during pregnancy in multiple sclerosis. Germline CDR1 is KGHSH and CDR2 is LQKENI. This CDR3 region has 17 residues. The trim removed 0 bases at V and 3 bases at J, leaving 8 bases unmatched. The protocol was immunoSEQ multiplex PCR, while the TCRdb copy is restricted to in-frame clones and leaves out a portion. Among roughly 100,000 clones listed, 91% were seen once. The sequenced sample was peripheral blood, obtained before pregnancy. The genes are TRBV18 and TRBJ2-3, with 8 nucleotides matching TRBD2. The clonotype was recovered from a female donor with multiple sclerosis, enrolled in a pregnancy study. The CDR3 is CASSPPGKREWTDTQYF. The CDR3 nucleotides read TGTGCCAGCTCACCACCGGGAAAGCGGGAGTGGACAGATACGCAGTATTTT.